This TCR beta chain originates from a study of a mutant IDH1 vaccine in newly diagnosed glioma. Study background: Prior therapy was radiotherapy, temozolomide, or both; most received both.

As regards this clone: What it recognizes is unknown.

Sequenced by immunoSEQ multiplex PCR; TCRdb stores in-frame clones only, minus some. The sample shows tens of thousands of clones, around 82% of them seen only once. Study conclusions and caveats: Seemingly, top peripheral T cell clonotype changes bore no relation to pseudoprogression.

V was clipped by 5 bases and J by 9 bases, with 14 bases between them. The CDR3 runs 13 residues. CDR1 is SEHNR and CDR2 is FQNEAQ in the germline V gene (reference sequence). This sample's time point: baseline, week 1 (first vaccination visit). Documented treatment: pre-vaccination baseline after standard-of-care therapy. V usage is TRBV7-9 and J usage is TRBJ2-1; D remains ambiguous. The specimen comprised peripheral blood mononuclear cells (PBMCs), sampled from a glioma patient treated with radiotherapy, temozolomide or both. This clonotype originated in a woman between 18 and 29 years old with glioma. Some clones in this sample may be carry-over from other donors' samples. The CDR3 reads CASSDRRPAEQFF. CDR3 in DNA: TGTGCCAGCAGCGACCGGCGCCCAGCTGAGCAGTTCTTC.